This TCR beta chain emerged from a study of blood T cell repertoires in COVID-19. About the study: Some COVID-19 samples were acute and others convalescent; all came from the United States, Italy and Spain. From T cells, B-cell-depleted T cells, or PBMCs came the material, which was cDNA or gDNA.

In the original analysis: By means of reference gene primer amplification, nucleated cell counts were estimated. Method: immunoSEQ multiplex PCR; TCRdb's copy keeps in-frame clones and lacks some. The V and J calls and clone size come from that table; D and trimming were worked out from the DNA. The repertoire holds around 700,000 clones, with 90% as singletons. CDR3 length: 15 amino acids. The source of this sequence is a young woman with acute or convalescent COVID-19. This chain connects TRBV21-1 to TRBJ1-5; the D call TRBD1 from the table was never checked on the DNA. TRBV21-1 represents a pseudogene. Source material: peripheral blood. In DNA form, the CDR3 reads TGTGCCAGCATTGGAGGGGGCGAGAGCAATCAGCCCCAGCATTTT. Protein product: CASIGGGESNQPQHF.